A selection of T cell receptor beta chains follows, all from one sample in a study of blood T cells in healthy people across ages. TCRdb analysed the 5' RACE reads with MiXCR anew, one entry per CDR3 protein. The table records about 640,000 distinct CDR3 sequences, 58% of them present only once. Sequencing used blood. All receptors come from a man aged 55 to 69 in good health. Both conserved end residues are part of each CDR3. Each record gives: clone size, D gene, J gene, V gene, CDR3 DNA, CDR3 protein. D genes are given only for firm matches. A clone size is listed for some rows: how often the clone was seen (once, few, many), or a class if it is expanded.

clone size: once; D gene: -; J gene: TRBJ2-3; V gene: TRBV12-3/TRBV12-4; CDR3 DNA: TGTGCCAGCAGAACCTACACAGATACGCAGTATTTT; CDR3 protein: CASRTYTDTQYF
clone size: -; D gene: TRBD2; J gene: TRBJ2-1; V gene: TRBV4-1; CDR3 DNA: TGCGCCAGCAGCTCAGCTAGCGGCTCCTACAATGAGCAGTTCTTC; CDR3 protein: CASSSASGSYNEQFF
clone size: few; D gene: -; J gene: TRBJ1-5; V gene: TRBV6-2/TRBV6-3; CDR3 DNA: TGTGCCAGCAACCGGGGAAATAGCAATCAGCCCCAGCATTTT; CDR3 protein: CASNRGNSNQPQHF
clone size: -; D gene: -; J gene: TRBJ1-1; V gene: TRBV18; CDR3 DNA: TGTGCCAGCTCACCATTCAGTCGGGACACTGAAGCTTTCTTT; CDR3 protein: CASSPFSRDTEAFF
clone size: -; D gene: -; J gene: TRBJ2-7; V gene: TRBV7-8; CDR3 DNA: TGTGCCAGCACCCTAGGGGGGGGCCCGTCCGAGCAGTACTTC; CDR3 protein: CASTLGGGPSEQYF
clone size: -; D gene: -; J gene: TRBJ1-4; V gene: TRBV18; CDR3 DNA: TGTGCCAGCTCACCTTCGGCGGGTAGGGTTGGCGAAAAACTGTTTTTT; CDR3 protein: CASSPSAGRVGEKLFF
clone size: few; D gene: -; J gene: TRBJ2-1; V gene: TRBV15; CDR3 DNA: TGTGCCACCGCGCGGAGGAGCTCCTACAATGAGCAGTTCTTC; CDR3 protein: CATARRSSYNEQFF
clone size: -; D gene: -; J gene: TRBJ1-1; V gene: TRBV3-1; CDR3 DNA: TGTGCCAGCAGCCAAGCCGGGACCTTCAACACTGAAGCTTTCTTT; CDR3 protein: CASSQAGTFNTEAFF
clone size: few; D gene: -; J gene: TRBJ2-4; V gene: TRBV12-3/TRBV12-4; CDR3 DNA: TGTGCCAGCAGTTTATTGGCCGCCAAAAACATTCAGTACTTC; CDR3 protein: CASSLLAAKNIQYF
clone size: -; D gene: -; J gene: TRBJ2-1; V gene: TRBV29-1; CDR3 DNA: TGCAGCGTTGTAGATCCCGAGAAAGGGCAGTTCTTC; CDR3 protein: CSVVDPEKGQFF
clone size: -; D gene: -; J gene: TRBJ2-1; V gene: TRBV13; CDR3 DNA: TGTGCCAGCAGGCTATTCCGTAGCTCCTACAATGAGCAGTTCTTC; CDR3 protein: CASRLFRSSYNEQFF
clone size: -; D gene: TRBD2; J gene: TRBJ2-1; V gene: TRBV29-1; CDR3 DNA: TGCAGCGTTGAACGCGGGGGGGCCCCCAATGAGCAGTTCTTC; CDR3 protein: CSVERGGAPNEQFF
clone size: once; D gene: -; J gene: TRBJ1-5; V gene: TRBV7-9; CDR3 DNA: TGTGCCAGCAGCATACCAAATCAGCCCCAGCATTTT; CDR3 protein: CASSIPNQPQHF
clone size: -; D gene: TRBD2; J gene: TRBJ2-3; V gene: TRBV10-3; CDR3 DNA: TGTGCCATCATTCTGAGCGGGGGGGTGGCAGATACGCAGTATTTT; CDR3 protein: CAIILSGGVADTQYF
clone size: -; D gene: -; J gene: TRBJ1-1; V gene: TRBV2; CDR3 DNA: TGTGCCAGCGGGAGAATCGCCCTTGAAGCTTTCTTT; CDR3 protein: CASGRIALEAFF
clone size: few; D gene: -; J gene: TRBJ1-4; V gene: TRBV7-6; CDR3 DNA: TGTGCCAGCAGCTTAGAATCTAGAGGTGAAAAACTGTTTTTT; CDR3 protein: CASSLESRGEKLFF
clone size: -; D gene: -; J gene: TRBJ1-1; V gene: TRBV6-5; CDR3 DNA: TGTGCCAGCCAGAGACCGAACACTGAAGCTTTCTTT; CDR3 protein: CASQRPNTEAFF
clone size: -; D gene: -; J gene: TRBJ1-1; V gene: TRBV27; CDR3 DNA: TGTGCCAGCAGTTTGGTCCCCAGGGGAAACACTGAAGCTTTCTTT; CDR3 protein: CASSLVPRGNTEAFF
clone size: -; D gene: TRBD1; J gene: TRBJ1-2; V gene: TRBV28; CDR3 DNA: TGTGCCAGCACGTCCGGGACAGGGGCGGATGGCTACACCTTC; CDR3 protein: CASTSGTGADGYTF
clone size: -; D gene: -; J gene: TRBJ1-1; V gene: TRBV29-1; CDR3 DNA: TGCAGCGTTGAAGAGGCCACGGGAGATCTGATGAACACTGAAGCTTTCTTT; CDR3 protein: CSVEEATGDLMNTEAFF
clone size: -; D gene: -; J gene: TRBJ1-2; V gene: TRBV5-1; CDR3 DNA: TGCGCCAGCGGGACTCAGGCTGGGAACTATGGCTACACCTTC; CDR3 protein: CASGTQAGNYGYTF
clone size: many; D gene: -; J gene: TRBJ2-6; V gene: TRBV5-6; CDR3 DNA: TGTGCCAGCAGAGCTCGGCGTCTCGGGGACGGGGCCAACGTCCTGACTTTC; CDR3 protein: CASRARRLGDGANVLTF
clone size: -; D gene: TRBD1; J gene: TRBJ2-7; V gene: TRBV7-2; CDR3 DNA: TGTGCCAGCAGCTTAGGAGGGGGACAGTCCTACGAGCAGTACTTC; CDR3 protein: CASSLGGGQSYEQYF
clone size: -; D gene: -; J gene: TRBJ1-6; V gene: TRBV5-1; CDR3 DNA: TGCGCCAGCAGCTTGGGGTACAGGGATTCACCCCTCCACTTT; CDR3 protein: CASSLGYRDSPLHF
clone size: few; D gene: TRBD1; J gene: TRBJ1-6; V gene: TRBV4-1; CDR3 DNA: TGCGCCAGCAGTACTGATCCCGGGACAGGGGGTAATTCACCCCTCCACTTT; CDR3 protein: CASSTDPGTGGNSPLHF
clone size: few; D gene: -; J gene: TRBJ1-5; V gene: TRBV4-1; CDR3 DNA: TGCGCCAGCAGCCAAGGCGGCTATAGCAATCAGCCCCAGCATTTT; CDR3 protein: CASSQGGYSNQPQHF
clone size: few; D gene: TRBD1; J gene: TRBJ1-4; V gene: TRBV7-2; CDR3 DNA: TGTGCCAGCAGCCCGACAGGGGCTAATGAAAAACTGTTTTTT; CDR3 protein: CASSPTGANEKLFF
clone size: -; D gene: TRBD1; J gene: TRBJ1-1; V gene: TRBV25-1; CDR3 DNA: TGTGCCAGCAGTGATTCCGACAGGGGACCTTTCTTT; CDR3 protein: CASSDSDRGPFF
clone size: few; D gene: TRBD1; J gene: TRBJ1-2; V gene: TRBV28; CDR3 DNA: TGTGCCAGCAGTGGGGGACAGGGTAACTATGGCTACACCTTC; CDR3 protein: CASSGGQGNYGYTF
clone size: -; D gene: -; J gene: TRBJ2-5; V gene: TRBV5-1; CDR3 DNA: TGCGCCAGCAGCAGCGAAGTGCTCTGGGAGACCCAGTACTTC; CDR3 protein: CASSSEVLWETQYF
clone size: -; D gene: TRBD1; J gene: TRBJ2-7; V gene: TRBV28; CDR3 DNA: TGTGCCAGCAGTGCCGGGGCAGGGGGCTCCTACAATGAGCAGTACTTC; CDR3 protein: CASSAGAGGSYNEQYF